This T cell receptor (beta chain) was found in a study of graft-versus-host responses after intestinal transplantation. This clone came up a few times. Antigen specificity is unknown. The junction had 16 bases not matched to a gene; V was cut back by 10 bases and J by 7 bases. Germline CDR1 and CDR2: LNHDA and SQIVND (reference sequence). The CDR3 is 16 amino acids. Study-wide results and limits: GvH clones were found in recipient marrow; some appeared first in ileum or blood.

Some clones are missing from TCRdb's copy, which holds only in-frame ones; the method was immunoSEQ multiplex PCR. In the table there are about 25,000 clones, approximately 82% of which are singletons. V usage is TRBV19 and J usage is TRBJ1-5; 10 nucleotides align to TRBD1. This material consisted of unstimulated CD8+ T cells sorted from spleen or lymph node cells, taken before transplant. The receptor was derived from a human donor who was the organ donor for an intestinal transplant. The CDR3 nucleotides are TGTGCCACGTCAAGAATAAGACAGGGGGCGGGGCAGCCCCAGCATTTT. Its protein product is CATSRIRQGAGQPQHF.